This T cell receptor beta chain appears in the sequencing data of a study of blood T cell repertoires in COVID-19. Study as a whole: The United States, Italy and Spain supplied acute and convalescent COVID-19 samples.

This CDR3 comprises 15 residues. Germline V CDR1 and CDR2: SGDLS, YYNGEE. The germline V and J ends were trimmed by 0 bases and 8 bases, with 17 bases remaining between them. Authors' analysis steps: Nucleated cell counts were estimated from reference gene primer amplification. Produced via immunoSEQ multiplex PCR; TCRdb's table is partial and in-frame only. The D gene and trimming were derived from the DNA, and the V and J assignments and clone size from that table. The sample has about 170,000 clones, 85% to 90% seen once; the top ten hold 3% to 4%. The chain uses TRBV9 and TRBJ1-1, with D perhaps TRBD1 (5 bases). The source is a man in his late teens or twenties with active or convalescent COVID-19. The sequencing sample was made of peripheral blood. The CDR3 coding sequence is TGTGCCAGCAGCGTAGCTCCCCAGGGAAATACCGAAGCTTTCTTT. Residues: CASSVAPQGNTEAFF.